These 20 T cell receptor beta chains share one sample of origin, sequenced in a study of T cells in Graves' hyperthyroidism and ophthalmopathy. RNA transcripts were the template for amplifying TCR beta CDR3 regions. Researchers ran a first-round RT-PCR on the TCR CDR3 using the HTBI primer set. Each CDR3 protein is one row after TCRdb ran MiXCR on the multiplex PCR reads. This sample has under 350,000 distinct CDR3 sequences, with 18% found just once. Material: blood. These receptor sequences come from a woman between 50 and 59 years old with Graves' hyperthyroidism.

This clonotype was counted only a few times. The rearrangement links TRBV18 to TRBJ1-6; the D is unclear. This CDR3 contains 14 residues. Trimming pared 1 base from V and 11 bases from J, leaving 12 bases between. Per germline, CDR1 KGHSH and CDR2 LQKENI. The CDR3 sequence: CASSPQDENAPLHF. The CDR3 DNA reads TGTGCCAGCTCACCACAGGACGAGAACGCACCCCTCCACTTT.

This clonotype was picked up a small number of times. This chain connects TRBV6-4 to TRBJ1-1; D call uncertain. Germline-derived CDR1 and CDR2 are MRHNA and SNTAGT. V was cut by 0 bases and J by 5 bases, with 7 bases left in between. There are 13 residues in the CDR3. CDR3 in amino acids: CASSDSTETEAFF. The CDR3 DNA sequence: TGTGCCAGCAGTGACTCTACGGAAACTGAAGCTTTCTTT.

This clonotype was counted only a few times. The J gene is TRBJ2-1, the V gene TRBV15; tentatively, D is TRBD1 (5 bases). Between the trimmed V and J ends, which lost 0 bases and 4 bases, there was a span of 10 bases. Germline V CDR1 and CDR2: LNHNV, YYDKDF (reference sequence). The CDR3 is made up of 15 amino acids. This CDR3 reads CATSRDREGYNEQFF. The CDR3 region has the DNA TGTGCCACCAGCAGAGACAGGGAAGGGTACAATGAGCAGTTCTTC.

This clonotype has more than one count but fewer than ten. V gene TRBV12-3 or TRBV12-4 combines with J gene TRBJ1-1; D is unclear. This CDR3 contains 16 residues. V gave up 3 bases and J gave up 6 bases, with 20 bases separating them. The CDR3 region has the DNA TGTGCCAGCAGTTTTGGGTTTACGGGTATCTCAGCTGAAGCTTTCTTT. Translating it yields CASSFGFTGISAEAFF.

Many counts were recorded for this clonotype. V gene TRBV6-5 combines with J gene TRBJ2-3, with D possibly being TRBD2 (6 bases). Trimming removed 0 bases from V and 0 bases from J, with 7 bases in between. The V gene's germline CDR1 is MNHEY and CDR2 SVGAGI. CDR3 length: 15 amino acids. DNA of the CDR3: TGTGCCAGCAGTTACTCAGGAGGGAGCACAGATACGCAGTATTTT. Amino acid sequence: CASSYSGGSTDTQYF.

This clonotype was counted many times. V is TRBV7-8 and J is TRBJ2-1; D is uncertain. The germline V gene encodes CDR1 SGHVS and CDR2 FQNEAQ. The CDR3 extends over 11 amino acids. Trimming shortened V by 3 bases and J by 5 bases, and 2 bases separated the two germline ends. In nucleotides, the CDR3 is TGTGCCAGCAGCTTTGACAATGAGCAGTTCTTC. Translating gives CASSFDNEQFF.

This clonotype was counted a few times. J is TRBJ2-1 and V is TRBV6-5, with TRBD2 identical over 7 bases. The CDR3 contains 15 residues. Germline trimming cut 1 base from V and 4 bases from J; bases unmatched to any gene: 4. Germline CDR1 is MNHEY and CDR2 is SVGAGI. CDR3 DNA: TGTGCCAGCAGTTACTTAACTAGCGCATACAATGAGCAGTTCTTC. Its translation: CASSYLTSAYNEQFF.

This clonotype has ten or more counts. This chain uses TRBV7-6 with TRBJ2-7, with 9 positions matching TRBD1. V trimming: 0 bases; J trimming: 9 bases; junction bases outside the gene matches: 12. Germline V gene lookup returns CDR1 SGHVS and CDR2 FNYEAQ. The length of the CDR3 is 16 residues. Here the CDR3 reads CASSLAGTGTGYLQYF. CDR3 in DNA: TGTGCCAGCAGCTTAGCGGGTACCGGGACAGGGTACTTGCAGTACTTC. The variable domain in full, with the rest retrieved from reference TRBV7-6 and TRBJ2-7, is GAGVSQSPRYKVTKRGQDVALRCDPISGHVSLYWYRQALGQGPEFLTYFNYEAQQDKSGLPNDRFSAERPEGSISTLTIQRTEQRDSAMYRCASSLAGTGTGYLQYFGPGTRLTVT.

The chain uses TRBV19 and TRBJ1-5; D possibly corresponds to TRBD1 (6 bases). In germline, CDR1 is LNHDA, CDR2 SQIVND (reference sequence). The V end lost 4 bases, the J end lost 3 bases, and 13 bases lay between the germline ends. CDR3 length equals 15 residues. CDR3: CASSKDRGSNQPQHF. In DNA form, the CDR3 reads TGTGCCAGTAGTAAGGACAGAGGATCCAATCAGCCCCAGCATTTT. Drawing the rest from reference TRBV19 and TRBJ1-5, the complete variable domain is DGGITQSPKYLFRKEGQNVTLSCEQNLNHDAMYWYRQDPGQGLRLIYYSQIVNDFQKGDIAEGYSVSREKKESFPLTVTSAQKNPTAFYLCASSKDRGSNQPQHFGDGTRLSIL.

This clonotype was recorded at least ten times. The V gene is TRBV27, the J gene TRBJ2-1; D is possibly TRBD2 (6 bases). Trimming took off 4 bases at V and 0 bases at J, with 13 bases between the two ends. The CDR3 length is 16 residues. Germline loops: CDR1 MNHEY, CDR2 SMNVEV (reference sequence). CDR3 DNA: TGTGCCAGCAGTTACCATAGCGGAAGCTCCTACAATGAGCAGTTCTTC. Translated: CASSYHSGSSYNEQFF.

In DNA, the CDR3 is TGTGCCAGCAGTGAAGCTGGGGTGGGGCAGGGCTATAGCAATCAGCCCCAGCATTTT. It yields the protein CASSEAGVGQGYSNQPQHF. The chain joins TRBV2 to TRBJ1-5; tentatively, D is TRBD1 (5 bases). The CDR3 sequence is 19 residues long. The germline gives CDR1 SNHLY, CDR2 FYNNEI. V lost 0 bases and J 0 bases, leaving 18 bases between the germline ends.

At least ten counts were recorded for this clonotype. This chain uses TRBV2 with TRBJ2-3, with D possibly matching TRBD2 (6 bases). Per germline, CDR1 SNHLY and CDR2 FYNNEI. The CDR3 runs to 15 residues. Trimming left V 0 bases short and J 9 bases short, with 16 bases between. As DNA, the CDR3 is TGTGCCAGCAGTGAAGCGCAAGTGGGACTGACAACGCAGTATTTT. Translation gives CASSEAQVGLTTQYF. The full variable domain, rest sourced from reference TRBV2 and TRBJ2-3, is EPEVTQTPSHQVTQMGQEVILRCVPISNHLYFYWYRQILGQKVEFLVSFYNNEISEKSEIFDDQFSVERPDGSNFTLKIRSTKLEDSAMYFCASSEAQVGLTTQYFGPGTRLTVL.

On this clonotype: This may stem from a read error, because a much larger clone lies one nucleotide away. The chain links TRBV27 to TRBJ1-5; D is possibly TRBD1 (5 bases). Per germline, CDR1 MNHEY and CDR2 SMNVEV (reference sequence). There are 12 residues in the CDR3. CDR3: CATSWGNQPRHF. DNA of the CDR3: TGTGCCACCAGTTGGGGCAATCAGCCCCGGCATTTT.

The chain has TRBV14 and TRBJ2-2, with no clear D. Trimming took 6 bases from V and 0 from J, leaving 11 bases between them. Germline V gene sequence: CDR1 SGHDN, CDR2 FVKESK. The CDR3 extends over 15 amino acids. The CDR3 nucleotides read TGTGCCAGCAGTATGGCTACCTCGAACACCGGGGAGCTGTTTTTT. It encodes CASSMATSNTGELFF.

V usage is TRBV6-1 and J usage is TRBJ1-2; 7 bases are shared with TRBD1. Germline CDR1 is MNHNS and CDR2 is SASEGT. The ends lost 5 bases at V and 2 bases at J; junction bases unmatched: 17. The CDR3 has 18 amino acids. The CDR3 sequence is CASSPRLGTDLSNYGYTF. The DNA of the CDR3 is TGTGCCAGCAGTCCGAGACTCGGGACAGACCTTTCCAACTATGGCTACACCTTC.

Many counts were recorded for this clonotype. The chain joins TRBV28 to TRBJ2-7; no clear D gene. Germline loops: CDR1 MDHEN, CDR2 SYDVKM. With 3 bases removed from V and 0 bases from J, the gap between germline ends came to 9 bases. This CDR3 has 14 amino acids. The CDR3 sequence is CASSFYGSSYEQYF. The CDR3 nucleotides read TGTGCCAGCAGTTTTTATGGAAGCTCCTACGAGCAGTACTTC.

The chain recombines TRBV30 with TRBJ2-5; 7 bases map to TRBD1. This CDR3 has 13 amino acids. V trimming: 0 bases; J trimming: 3 bases; junction bases outside the gene matches: 1. The germline CDR1 and CDR2 sequences are GTSNPN and SVGIG (reference sequence). CDR3 protein: CAWSVGQEETQYF. CDR3 DNA: TGTGCCTGGAGTGTTGGACAGGAAGAGACCCAGTACTTC.

Worth noting for this clonotype: One end of the junction does not line up with germline, which may come from a read error. V usage is TRBV3-1 and J usage is TRBJ2-7; 7 nucleotides match TRBD2. In germline, CDR1 is LGHDT, CDR2 YNNKEL (reference sequence). CDR3 length: 14 amino acids. CDR3 region: CASNQGRESYEQYF. For the CDR3, the DNA is TGTGCCAGCAACCAAGGGCGGGAGAGCTACGAGCAGTACTTC.

The gene calls are TRBV12-3 or TRBV12-4 and TRBJ1-4; 10 positions agree with TRBD1. The CDR3 covers 15 residues. With V trimmed by 6 bases and J by 6 bases, 7 bases remained unmatched. The CDR3 DNA reads as TGTGCCAGCAGCGCGACCGGGACAGGGGATGAAAAACTGTTTTTT. As protein: CASSATGTGDEKLFF.

Concerning this clonotype itself: Its ends do not fully match the called genes, so a read error is possible. The V and J genes are TRBV12-3 or TRBV12-4 and TRBJ1-1; TRBD1 is a possible D gene (5 bases). This CDR3 is built from 15 residues. The chain's CDR3 is CASSLEVGVNTEAFF. The DNA for the CDR3 is TGTGCCAGCAGCTTAGAAGTGGGGGTGAACACTGAAGCTTTCTTT.